This is a list of T cell receptor beta chains from one sample in a study of OX40 agonist ivuxolimab in advanced cancers. This table comes from immunoSEQ multiplex PCR, and its TCRdb copy is limited to in-frame clones, with some not included. The data hold approximately 77,000 clones, with about 90% observed a single time. The material was CD4+ or CD8+ T cells sorted from blood, obtained in a trial of the OX40 agonist ivuxolimab. The receptors were gathered from an adult with an advanced solid tumor such as melanoma, head and neck, liver or kidney cancer. The CDR3 runs from the conserved cysteine through the conserved F or W. A D gene is named only where the DNA matches it firmly. The size of a clone is reported for some rows only, either as once, few or many, or as a class for expanded clones.

D gene	clone size	V gene	J gene	CDR3 protein	CDR3 DNA
NA	NA	TRBV15	TRBJ2-5	CATSRVGQVGETQYF	TGTGCCACCAGCAGAGTAGGGCAGGTGGGTGAGACCCAGTACTTC
NA	NA	TRBV7-9	TRBJ2-3	CASRRASSDTQYF	TGTGCCAGCAGGCGGGCGTCCTCAGATACGCAGTATTTT
NA	NA	TRBV5-1	TRBJ1-4	CASSNIPSSEKLFF	TGCGCCAGCAGCAACATCCCGTCGTCTGAAAAACTGTTTTTT
NA	NA	TRBV4-1	TRBJ2-3	CASSQVGGPQYF	TGCGCCAGCAGCCAAGTTGGCGGGCCGCAGTATTTT
NA	NA	TRBV11-3	TRBJ2-1	CASSFRGGSSYNEQFF	TGTGCCAGCAGCTTTCGAGGCGGATCCTCCTACAATGAGCAGTTCTTC
NA	NA	TRBV6-5	TRBJ1-2	CATQMGSDRGYTF	TGTGCCACCCAAATGGGTTCCGACAGGGGCTACACCTTC
TRBD2	NA	TRBV5-1	TRBJ2-5	CASRPTSGGNQETQYF	TGCGCCAGCAGACCTACTAGCGGAGGGAACCAAGAGACCCAGTACTTC
NA	NA	TRBV5-1	TRBJ1-1	CASSLEGRGITEAFF	TGCGCCAGCAGCTTGGAGGGACGAGGGATCACTGAAGCTTTCTTT
NA	NA	TRBV5-1	TRBJ1-1	CASSLRITGTEAFF	TGCGCCAGCAGCTTGCGGATTACGGGCACTGAAGCTTTCTTT
NA	NA	TRBV7-9	TRBJ2-7	CASSRARTAGSYEQYF	TGTGCCAGCAGCCGGGCCCGGACTGCTGGATCCTACGAGCAGTACTTC
NA	NA	TRBV11-3	TRBJ2-7	CASSPGDSYEQYF	TGTGCCAGCAGCCCAGGGGACTCCTACGAGCAGTACTTC
TRBD1	NA	TRBV13	TRBJ1-2	CASSFTGEGAGYTF	TGTGCCAGCAGCTTCACAGGGGAAGGGGCTGGCTACACCTTC
NA	NA	TRBV7-8	TRBJ1-2	CASSFFGSYGYTF	TGTGCCAGCAGCTTCTTCGGAAGCTATGGCTACACCTTC
NA	few	TRBV7-9	TRBJ2-1	CASSPRGLYNEQFF	TGTGCCAGCAGCCCCCGGGGCTTATACAATGAGCAGTTCTTC
NA	NA	TRBV29-1	TRBJ2-7	CSVEGQPGYEQYF	TGCAGCGTTGAAGGGCAGCCTGGGTACGAGCAGTACTTC
NA	NA	TRBV28	TRBJ1-4	CASSSGALDEKLFF	TGTGCCAGCAGTTCCGGAGCATTGGATGAAAAACTGTTTTTT
NA	NA	TRBV6-5	TRBJ1-1	CASTRVGFATEAFF	TGTGCCAGCACCCGTGTGGGGTTTGCCACTGAAGCTTTCTTT
NA	NA	TRBV11-3	TRBJ2-7	CASSQTGPEQYF	TGTGCCAGCAGTCAAACAGGGCCCGAGCAGTACTTC
TRBD1	NA	TRBV2	TRBJ2-5	CASSGDRGETQYF	TGTGCCAGCAGTGGGGACAGGGGTGAGACCCAGTACTTC
NA	NA	TRBV6-6	TRBJ2-7	CASSPRLRYEQYF	TGTGCCAGCAGTCCGCGGCTGCGCTACGAGCAGTACTTC
NA	NA	TRBV6-5	TRBJ1-5	CASSYSLALGAQHF	TGTGCCAGCAGTTACTCGCTGGCGCTTGGGGCCCAGCATTTT
NA	few	TRBV18	TRBJ2-7	CASSPVATAYEQYF	TGTGCCAGCTCACCGGTAGCTACGGCCTACGAGCAGTACTTC
NA	NA	TRBV6-6	TRBJ2-7	CASSPLGVSEQYF	TGTGCCAGCAGTCCCCTCGGGGTGTCAGAGCAGTACTTC
NA	NA	TRBV10-1	TRBJ2-7	CASSESGLLFVQYF	TGCGCCAGCAGTGAGTCGGGGTTGCTATTTGTGCAGTACTTC
TRBD1	NA	TRBV19	TRBJ2-7	CASSMGQGAREQYF	TGTGCCAGTAGTATGGGACAGGGGGCGAGAGAGCAGTACTTC
TRBD1	NA	TRBV7-2	TRBJ1-5	CASSGQTGADQPQHF	TGTGCCAGCAGCGGGCAGACAGGGGCTGACCAGCCCCAGCATTTT
NA	NA	TRBV7-2	TRBJ2-7	CASSLTSYEQYF	TGTGCCAGCAGCTTAACAAGCTACGAGCAGTACTTC